This T cell receptor (beta chain) was identified during a study of blood T cell repertoires in COVID-19. Across the whole study: The United States, Italy and Spain were the sources of the acute and convalescent COVID-19 samples.

Those who participated ranged in age from roughly 18 to 90 years and resided in 24 US areas. Self-reported history from a screening survey and questionnaire set each donor's cohort. As originally analysed: Amplification of reference gene primers provided the estimated nucleated cell counts. Profiled with immunoSEQ multiplex PCR; TCRdb holds only in-frame clones, not every one. V, J and clone size are taken as reported in that table, and D and trimming were inferred from the DNA itself. The table records fewer than 400,000 clones, 80% to 90% of them present only once. The length of the CDR3 is 16 residues. Trimming took 6 bases from V and 7 from J; bases not matched to a gene: 8. Germline CDR1 is SGHAT and CDR2 is FQNNGV.

This chain uses TRBV11-2 with TRBJ1-6; TRBD1 matches 11 bases. The source is a man aged 30 to 45 who had recovered from COVID-19. The sample was PBMCs or T cells enriched from blood (not recorded which). DNA of the CDR3: TGTGCCAGCAGAAGGGACAGGGGGAATTTCAATTCACCCCTCCACTTT. This translates into CASRRDRGNFNSPLHF.